One T cell receptor beta chain is described in this entry. This CDR3 comprises 14 residues. Germline CDR1 LGHDT, CDR2 YNNKEL (reference sequence). V gave up 4 bases and J gave up 5 bases; unmatched junction bases: 6. These data are taken from a study of blood T cell repertoires in COVID-19. The repertoire was sequenced with immunoSEQ multiplex PCR; TCRdb's copy has only in-frame clones and lacks some. Of about 210,000 clones listed, approximately 83% are singletons. The TCR originated in a woman in her 40s with active or convalescent COVID-19. Sequencing was performed on peripheral blood. This chain connects TRBV3-1 (or the pseudogene TRBV3-2) to TRBJ2-5; 8 bases are a match to TRBD2. The DNA of the CDR3 is TGTGCCAGCAGCCCTTCCGGGGGGGGTGAGACCCAGTACTTC. This sequence encodes CASSPSGGGETQYF.